Listed below are T cell receptor beta chains from one sample, sequenced in a study of T cells after yellow fever vaccination. A single record per CDR3 protein comes from TCRdb applying MiXCR to the 5' RACE reads. The sample carries some 290,000 distinct CDR3 sequences, about 10% recorded once. Sequenced material: CD4+ T cells sorted from PBMCs, taken 45 days after the yellow fever booster vaccination. The receptors were gathered from a man aged 18 to 29 who received the YFV17D yellow fever vaccine. Each CDR3 is given with its conserved first and last residue. Fields, in order: clone size, V gene, D gene, J gene, CDR3 protein, CDR3 DNA. A D gene is named only where the DNA matches it firmly. Part of the rows lack a size; the others show once, few, many or a class for expanded clones.

clone size: NA; V gene: TRBV28; D gene: NA; J gene: TRBJ2-5; CDR3 protein: CASSLVTGSQETQYF; CDR3 DNA: TGTGCCAGCAGTTTAGTGACCGGGAGTCAAGAGACCCAGTACTTC
clone size: NA; V gene: TRBV2; D gene: TRBD2; J gene: TRBJ2-2; CDR3 protein: CASSESGGHTGELFF; CDR3 DNA: TGTGCCAGCAGTGAATCGGGGGGGCACACCGGGGAGCTGTTTTTT
clone size: many; V gene: TRBV6-5; D gene: NA; J gene: TRBJ1-2; CDR3 protein: CASSYSGGGGYGYTF; CDR3 DNA: TGTGCCAGCAGTTACAGTGGAGGAGGAGGGTATGGCTACACCTTC
clone size: few; V gene: TRBV7-3; D gene: TRBD2; J gene: TRBJ2-7; CDR3 protein: CASSLNRAGAYEQYF; CDR3 DNA: TGTGCCAGCAGCTTAAATCGAGCGGGGGCCTACGAGCAGTACTTC
clone size: few; V gene: TRBV18; D gene: TRBD2; J gene: TRBJ2-1; CDR3 protein: CASSPGLAEVNEQFF; CDR3 DNA: TGTGCCAGCTCCCCGGGACTAGCGGAAGTCAATGAGCAGTTCTTC
clone size: few; V gene: TRBV7-9; D gene: TRBD2; J gene: TRBJ2-1; CDR3 protein: CASSSMVGSGAYNEQFF; CDR3 DNA: TGTGCCAGCAGCTCCATGGTCGGTAGCGGGGCGTACAATGAGCAGTTCTTC
clone size: NA; V gene: TRBV9; D gene: NA; J gene: TRBJ2-5; CDR3 protein: CASSAGALQGPETQYF; CDR3 DNA: TGTGCCAGCAGCGCTGGGGCCCTACAGGGCCCCGAGACCCAGTACTTC
clone size: few; V gene: TRBV15; D gene: TRBD2; J gene: TRBJ2-7; CDR3 protein: CATSRAAGGSVYEQYF; CDR3 DNA: TGTGCCACCAGCAGAGCCGCGGGGGGTTCGGTGTACGAGCAGTACTTC
clone size: many; V gene: TRBV3-1; D gene: TRBD1; J gene: TRBJ2-1; CDR3 protein: CASSHTGTGGDEQFF; CDR3 DNA: TGTGCCAGCAGCCATACCGGGACAGGGGGTGATGAGCAGTTCTTC
clone size: many; V gene: TRBV5-6; D gene: NA; J gene: TRBJ1-2; CDR3 protein: CASSMDQIYGYTF; CDR3 DNA: TGTGCCAGCAGCATGGACCAGATCTATGGCTACACCTTC
clone size: many; V gene: TRBV18; D gene: NA; J gene: TRBJ2-1; CDR3 protein: CASSFGVAEYNEQFF; CDR3 DNA: TGTGCCAGCTCCTTCGGGGTAGCGGAATACAATGAGCAGTTCTTC
clone size: NA; V gene: TRBV5-1; D gene: NA; J gene: TRBJ2-5; CDR3 protein: CASSPLGVPETQYF; CDR3 DNA: TGCGCCAGCAGCCCTCTTGGGGTACCAGAGACCCAGTACTTC
clone size: few; V gene: TRBV12-3/TRBV12-4; D gene: NA; J gene: TRBJ1-2; CDR3 protein: CASSLGHPYGYTF; CDR3 DNA: TGTGCCAGCAGTTTAGGCCATCCCTATGGCTACACCTTC
clone size: few; V gene: TRBV12-3/TRBV12-4; D gene: TRBD1; J gene: TRBJ2-2; CDR3 protein: CASRPGQGPGELFF; CDR3 DNA: TGTGCCAGCAGGCCGGGACAGGGGCCCGGGGAGCTGTTTTTT
clone size: NA; V gene: TRBV5-1; D gene: NA; J gene: TRBJ2-1; CDR3 protein: CASSLVTGSSYNEQFF; CDR3 DNA: TGCGCCAGCAGCTTGGTTACCGGGAGCTCCTACAATGAGCAGTTCTTC
clone size: many; V gene: TRBV4-1; D gene: NA; J gene: TRBJ1-4; CDR3 protein: CASSQTRAEGEKLFF; CDR3 DNA: TGCGCCAGCAGCCAAACTCGGGCCGAGGGTGAAAAACTGTTTTTT
clone size: NA; V gene: TRBV6-2/TRBV6-3; D gene: NA; J gene: TRBJ1-1; CDR3 protein: CASRQGFESPNTEAFF; CDR3 DNA: TGTGCCAGTCGGCAGGGGTTTGAATCCCCTAACACTGAAGCTTTCTTT
clone size: few; V gene: TRBV2; D gene: TRBD2; J gene: TRBJ2-1; CDR3 protein: CASSNSGYNEQFF; CDR3 DNA: TGTGCCAGCAGTAATAGCGGGTACAATGAGCAGTTCTTC
clone size: few; V gene: TRBV7-8; D gene: TRBD2; J gene: TRBJ2-3; CDR3 protein: CASTPRRQRGGRDTQYF; CDR3 DNA: TGTGCCAGCACCCCCCGCCGCCAGCGGGGGGGCCGGGATACGCAGTATTTT
clone size: NA; V gene: TRBV5-1; D gene: NA; J gene: TRBJ2-6; CDR3 protein: CASSLSAGANVLTF; CDR3 DNA: TGCGCCAGCAGCTTATCAGCTGGGGCCAACGTCCTGACTTTC
clone size: few; V gene: TRBV4-1; D gene: NA; J gene: TRBJ1-2; CDR3 protein: CASSQDSTGRNGYTF; CDR3 DNA: TGCGCCAGCAGCCAAGATTCTACAGGGAGGAATGGCTACACCTTC
clone size: few; V gene: TRBV2; D gene: NA; J gene: TRBJ2-3; CDR3 protein: CASRILTAGTDTQYF; CDR3 DNA: TGTGCCAGCAGGATACTGACTGCCGGCACAGATACGCAGTATTTT
clone size: few; V gene: TRBV24-1; D gene: NA; J gene: TRBJ2-1; CDR3 protein: CATSDGPGEQFF; CDR3 DNA: TGTGCCACCAGTGATGGACCTGGTGAGCAGTTCTTC
clone size: few; V gene: TRBV4-3; D gene: TRBD1; J gene: TRBJ2-7; CDR3 protein: CASSHQQGFYEQYF; CDR3 DNA: TGCGCCAGCAGCCACCAACAGGGGTTCTACGAGCAGTACTTC
clone size: few; V gene: TRBV4-3; D gene: NA; J gene: TRBJ1-1; CDR3 protein: CASSQEVGWVAGSEAFF; CDR3 DNA: TGCGCCAGCAGCCAAGAGGTTGGTTGGGTCGCGGGCTCTGAAGCTTTCTTT
clone size: NA; V gene: TRBV20-1; D gene: NA; J gene: TRBJ2-3; CDR3 protein: CSAPKFSATDTQYF; CDR3 DNA: TGCAGTGCTCCTAAGTTTAGCGCCACAGATACGCAGTATTTT
clone size: many; V gene: TRBV27; D gene: NA; J gene: TRBJ1-5; CDR3 protein: CASSLGGVNQPQHF; CDR3 DNA: TGTGCCAGCAGTTTAGGGGGGGTAAATCAGCCCCAGCATTTT
clone size: NA; V gene: TRBV5-4; D gene: TRBD1; J gene: TRBJ1-6; CDR3 protein: CASSSGQGTGSPLHF; CDR3 DNA: TGTGCCAGCAGCTCGGGACAGGGGACTGGTTCACCCCTCCACTTT
clone size: NA; V gene: TRBV7-2; D gene: NA; J gene: TRBJ1-2; CDR3 protein: CASSLEFYYGYTF; CDR3 DNA: TGTGCCAGCAGCTTGGAGTTTTACTATGGCTACACCTTC
clone size: few; V gene: TRBV9; D gene: TRBD2; J gene: TRBJ2-5; CDR3 protein: CASSVVSGGSETQYF; CDR3 DNA: TGTGCCAGCAGCGTAGTTAGCGGGGGGTCAGAGACCCAGTACTTC
clone size: many; V gene: TRBV4-3; D gene: TRBD2; J gene: TRBJ2-3; CDR3 protein: CASSPRLAGVEADTQYF; CDR3 DNA: TGCGCCAGCAGCCCCCGACTAGCGGGGGTGGAGGCAGATACGCAGTATTTT
clone size: few; V gene: TRBV4-3; D gene: NA; J gene: TRBJ2-7; CDR3 protein: CASSQAWSGEQYF; CDR3 DNA: TGCGCCAGCAGCCAAGCCTGGTCTGGCGAGCAGTACTTC
clone size: many; V gene: TRBV7-9; D gene: NA; J gene: TRBJ2-1; CDR3 protein: CASSLGTNEQFF; CDR3 DNA: TGTGCCAGCAGCTTAGGCACAAATGAGCAGTTCTTC
clone size: many; V gene: TRBV5-1; D gene: NA; J gene: TRBJ2-3; CDR3 protein: CASSLDPYTDTQYF; CDR3 DNA: TGCGCCAGCAGCTTGGATCCCTACACAGATACGCAGTATTTT
clone size: NA; V gene: TRBV20-1; D gene: TRBD2; J gene: TRBJ2-3; CDR3 protein: CSARGLAGGGFTDTQYF; CDR3 DNA: TGCAGTGCCCGGGGACTAGCGGGGGGCGGGTTCACAGATACGCAGTATTTT
clone size: NA; V gene: TRBV24-1; D gene: NA; J gene: TRBJ1-5; CDR3 protein: CATSGAGFSQPQHF; CDR3 DNA: TGTGCCACCAGTGGGGCGGGGTTCAGTCAGCCCCAGCATTTT
clone size: NA; V gene: TRBV18; D gene: NA; J gene: TRBJ1-1; CDR3 protein: CASSPPSSDEAFF; CDR3 DNA: TGTGCCAGCTCACCACCCTCGTCGGATGAAGCTTTCTTT
clone size: NA; V gene: TRBV4-3; D gene: NA; J gene: TRBJ2-5; CDR3 protein: CASSHLKGKETQYF; CDR3 DNA: TGCGCCAGCAGCCATTTGAAGGGGAAAGAGACCCAGTACTTC
clone size: many; V gene: TRBV4-1; D gene: NA; J gene: TRBJ1-2; CDR3 protein: CASSQDQGSYGYTF; CDR3 DNA: TGCGCCAGCAGCCAAGATCAGGGGTCCTATGGCTACACCTTC
clone size: few; V gene: TRBV5-6; D gene: NA; J gene: TRBJ2-2; CDR3 protein: CASSFQETGELFF; CDR3 DNA: TGTGCCAGCAGCTTCCAGGAGACCGGGGAGCTGTTTTTT
clone size: NA; V gene: TRBV2; D gene: NA; J gene: TRBJ1-3; CDR3 protein: CASSESSFSGNTIYF; CDR3 DNA: TGTGCCAGCAGTGAATCCAGCTTCTCTGGAAACACCATATATTTT
clone size: NA; V gene: TRBV5-1; D gene: NA; J gene: TRBJ1-1; CDR3 protein: CASSLVPMNTEAFF; CDR3 DNA: TGCGCCAGCAGCTTGGTACCCATGAACACTGAAGCTTTCTTT
clone size: NA; V gene: TRBV5-1; D gene: TRBD2; J gene: TRBJ2-1; CDR3 protein: CASSLPRGARSEQFF; CDR3 DNA: TGCGCCAGCAGCTTGCCGCGGGGGGCCCGTAGTGAGCAGTTCTTC
clone size: few; V gene: TRBV6-2/TRBV6-3; D gene: NA; J gene: TRBJ1-2; CDR3 protein: CASDLRDIKDHTF; CDR3 DNA: TGTGCCAGCGATTTAAGGGACATCAAGGACCACACCTTC
clone size: few; V gene: TRBV10-3; D gene: TRBD2; J gene: TRBJ2-4; CDR3 protein: CAISESWGRAPKIIQYF; CDR3 DNA: TGTGCCATCAGTGAGTCGTGGGGGAGGGCCCCAAAAATCATTCAGTACTTC
clone size: few; V gene: TRBV20-1; D gene: NA; J gene: TRBJ2-2; CDR3 protein: CSAPTVQSTGELFF; CDR3 DNA: TGCAGTGCCCCGACTGTTCAGAGCACCGGGGAGCTGTTTTTT
clone size: NA; V gene: TRBV7-2; D gene: NA; J gene: TRBJ2-5; CDR3 protein: CASSLMVGSAQETQYF; CDR3 DNA: TGTGCCAGCAGCTTAATGGTCGGGTCCGCGCAGGAGACCCAGTACTTC
clone size: NA; V gene: TRBV21-1; D gene: NA; J gene: TRBJ1-2; CDR3 protein: CASSKSPGYYGYTF; CDR3 DNA: TGTGCCAGCAGCAAATCCCCCGGATACTATGGCTACACCTTC
clone size: NA; V gene: TRBV7-2; D gene: NA; J gene: TRBJ2-5; CDR3 protein: CASSLAEGTTQYF; CDR3 DNA: TGTGCCAGCAGCTTAGCGGAGGGAACGACCCAGTACTTC
clone size: NA; V gene: TRBV7-3; D gene: NA; J gene: TRBJ1-6; CDR3 protein: CASSSGGPASPLHF; CDR3 DNA: TGTGCCAGCAGCTCTGGGGGCCCGGCTTCACCCCTCCACTTT
clone size: many; V gene: TRBV5-1; D gene: TRBD1; J gene: TRBJ2-3; CDR3 protein: CASSLDPGGLTDTQYF; CDR3 DNA: TGCGCCAGCAGCTTGGATCCAGGGGGCTTAACAGATACGCAGTATTTT
clone size: few; V gene: TRBV15; D gene: TRBD2; J gene: TRBJ2-1; CDR3 protein: CATSRDLGGQREYNEQFF; CDR3 DNA: TGTGCCACCAGCAGAGATCTGGGAGGCCAGCGGGAGTACAATGAGCAGTTCTTC
clone size: NA; V gene: TRBV20-1; D gene: TRBD1; J gene: TRBJ1-2; CDR3 protein: CSARPGGVPDYGYTF; CDR3 DNA: TGCAGTGCTCGACCAGGGGGGGTCCCAGACTATGGCTACACCTTC
clone size: NA; V gene: TRBV27; D gene: TRBD1; J gene: TRBJ1-5; CDR3 protein: CASSLGRGPYSNQPQHF; CDR3 DNA: TGTGCCAGCAGTTTGGGCAGGGGGCCATATAGCAATCAGCCCCAGCATTTT
clone size: many; V gene: TRBV7-9; D gene: TRBD1; J gene: TRBJ1-2; CDR3 protein: CASSPGTVRGYTF; CDR3 DNA: TGTGCCAGCAGCCCGGGGACAGTTCGAGGCTACACCTTC
clone size: many; V gene: TRBV27; D gene: NA; J gene: TRBJ2-5; CDR3 protein: CASSLSGETQYF; CDR3 DNA: TGTGCCAGCAGCTTATCTGGCGAGACCCAGTACTTC
clone size: NA; V gene: TRBV10-3; D gene: NA; J gene: TRBJ2-1; CDR3 protein: CAIRDRGLYEQFF; CDR3 DNA: TGTGCCATCCGGGACCGGGGGTTGTATGAGCAGTTCTTC
clone size: few; V gene: TRBV12-3/TRBV12-4; D gene: NA; J gene: TRBJ1-1; CDR3 protein: CASSLGAGSTEAFF; CDR3 DNA: TGTGCCAGCAGTTTAGGGGCGGGGTCCACTGAAGCTTTCTTT
clone size: NA; V gene: TRBV5-6; D gene: NA; J gene: TRBJ2-5; CDR3 protein: CASSWRTGHRPAEAQYF; CDR3 DNA: TGTGCCAGCAGCTGGAGGACCGGTCACCGTCCCGCCGAGGCCCAGTACTTC